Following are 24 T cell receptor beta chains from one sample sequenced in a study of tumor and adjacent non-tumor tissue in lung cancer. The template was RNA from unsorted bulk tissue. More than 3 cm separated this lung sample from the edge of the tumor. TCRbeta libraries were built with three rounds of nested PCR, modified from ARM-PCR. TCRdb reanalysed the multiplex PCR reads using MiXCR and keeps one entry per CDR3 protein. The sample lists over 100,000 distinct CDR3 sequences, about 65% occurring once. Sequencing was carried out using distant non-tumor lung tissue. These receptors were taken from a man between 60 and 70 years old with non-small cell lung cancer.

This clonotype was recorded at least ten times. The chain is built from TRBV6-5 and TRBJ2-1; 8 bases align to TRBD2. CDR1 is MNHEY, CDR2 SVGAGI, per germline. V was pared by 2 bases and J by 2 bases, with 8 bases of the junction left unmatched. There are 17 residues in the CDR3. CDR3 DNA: TGTGCCAGCAGTTACAGCCCGGGAGGGGAGACCTACAATGAGCAGTTCTTC. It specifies CASSYSPGGETYNEQFF.

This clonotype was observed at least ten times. The chain's CDR3 is CASRAGQSSGNTIYF. The CDR3 DNA is TGTGCCAGCAGAGCGGGACAGAGCTCTGGAAACACCATATATTTT. This chain connects TRBV6-1 to TRBJ1-3, with 7 bases lining up with TRBD1. The trim removed 6 bases at V and 0 bases at J, leaving 5 bases unmatched. The germline V gene has CDR1 MNHNS and CDR2 SASEGT. There are 15 residues in the CDR3.

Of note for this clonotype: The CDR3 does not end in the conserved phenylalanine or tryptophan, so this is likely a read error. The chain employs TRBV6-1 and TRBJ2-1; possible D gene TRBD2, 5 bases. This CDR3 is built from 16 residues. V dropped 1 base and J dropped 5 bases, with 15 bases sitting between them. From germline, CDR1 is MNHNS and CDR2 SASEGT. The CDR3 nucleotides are TGTGCCAGCAGTGAAGATGGGTGGAGGATCGACAATGAGCAGTTCCTA. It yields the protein CASSEDGWRIDNEQFL.

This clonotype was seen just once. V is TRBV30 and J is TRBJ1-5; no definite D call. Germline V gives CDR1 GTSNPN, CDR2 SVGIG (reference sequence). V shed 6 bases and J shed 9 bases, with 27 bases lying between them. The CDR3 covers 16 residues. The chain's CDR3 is CACRGCSGRPGSPQHF. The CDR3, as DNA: TGTGCCTGTCGTGGCTGCAGTGGCAGGCCCGGATCGCCCCAGCATTTT.

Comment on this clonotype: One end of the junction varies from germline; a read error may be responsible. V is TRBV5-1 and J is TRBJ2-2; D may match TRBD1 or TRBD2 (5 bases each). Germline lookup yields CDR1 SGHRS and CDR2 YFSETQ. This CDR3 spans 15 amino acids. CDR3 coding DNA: TGCTCCAGTAGCTTGGAAGTTCGGGGCACCGGGGAGCTGCTTTTT. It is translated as CSSSLEVRGTGELLF.

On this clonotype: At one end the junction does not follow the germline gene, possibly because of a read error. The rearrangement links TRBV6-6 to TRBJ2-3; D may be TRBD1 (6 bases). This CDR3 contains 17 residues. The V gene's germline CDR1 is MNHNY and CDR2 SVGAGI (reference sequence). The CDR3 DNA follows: TGTGCCAGCAGGCTATACCGGGACACTGTGAGCACAGATACACAGTATTTT. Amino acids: CASRLYRDTVSTDTQYF.

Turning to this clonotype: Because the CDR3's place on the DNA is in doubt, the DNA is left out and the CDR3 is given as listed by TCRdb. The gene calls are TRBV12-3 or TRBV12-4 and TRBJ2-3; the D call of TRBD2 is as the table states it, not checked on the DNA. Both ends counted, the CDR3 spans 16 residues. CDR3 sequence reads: CASSPSVAGGTDTHYF.

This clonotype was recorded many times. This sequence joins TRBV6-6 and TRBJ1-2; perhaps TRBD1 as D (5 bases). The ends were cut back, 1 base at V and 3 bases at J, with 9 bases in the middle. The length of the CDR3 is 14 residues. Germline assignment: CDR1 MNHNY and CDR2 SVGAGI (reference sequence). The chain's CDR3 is CASSYLKTDYGYTF. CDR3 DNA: TGTGCCAGCAGTTACTTGAAGACAGACTATGGCTACACCTTC.

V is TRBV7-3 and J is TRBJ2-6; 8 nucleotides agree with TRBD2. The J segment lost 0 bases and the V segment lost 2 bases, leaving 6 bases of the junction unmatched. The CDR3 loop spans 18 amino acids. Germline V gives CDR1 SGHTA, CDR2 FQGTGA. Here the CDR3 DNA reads TGTGCCAGCAGCTTATATGGGACTAGTGGCTCTGGGGCCAACGTCCTGACTTTC. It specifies CASSLYGTSGSGANVLTF.

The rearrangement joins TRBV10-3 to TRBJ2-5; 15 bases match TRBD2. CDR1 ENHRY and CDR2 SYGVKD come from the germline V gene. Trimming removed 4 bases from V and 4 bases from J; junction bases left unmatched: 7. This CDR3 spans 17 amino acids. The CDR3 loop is CAISGTSGRAVAETQYF. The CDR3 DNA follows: TGTGCCATCAGTGGGACTAGCGGGAGGGCCGTGGCAGAGACCCAGTACTTC.

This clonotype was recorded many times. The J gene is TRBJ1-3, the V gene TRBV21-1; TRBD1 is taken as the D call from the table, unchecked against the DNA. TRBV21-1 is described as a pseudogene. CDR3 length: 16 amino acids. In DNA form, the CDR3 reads TGTGCCAGCAGCGACCGGGGTCTCGTCTCTGGAAACACCATATATTTT. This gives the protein CASSDRGLVSGNTIYF.

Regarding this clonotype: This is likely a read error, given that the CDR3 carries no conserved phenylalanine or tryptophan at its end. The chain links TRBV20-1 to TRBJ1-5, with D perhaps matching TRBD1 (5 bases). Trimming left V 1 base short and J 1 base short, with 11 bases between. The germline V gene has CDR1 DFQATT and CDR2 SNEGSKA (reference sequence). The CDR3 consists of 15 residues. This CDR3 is CSARGSRGSNQPQHY. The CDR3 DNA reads TGCAGTGCTAGAGGGTCGAGGGGAAGCAATCAGCCCCAGCATTAT.

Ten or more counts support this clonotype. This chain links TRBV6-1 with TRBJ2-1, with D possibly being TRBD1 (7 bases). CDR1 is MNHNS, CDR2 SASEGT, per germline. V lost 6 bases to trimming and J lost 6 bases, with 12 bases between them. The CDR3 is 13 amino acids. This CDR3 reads CASRRDSINEQFF. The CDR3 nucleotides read TGTGCCAGCAGGCGGGACAGCATCAATGAGCAGTTCTTC.

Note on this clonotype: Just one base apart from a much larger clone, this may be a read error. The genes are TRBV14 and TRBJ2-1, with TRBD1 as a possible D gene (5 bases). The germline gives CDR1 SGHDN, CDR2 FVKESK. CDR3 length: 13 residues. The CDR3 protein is CASSQGQSNERFF. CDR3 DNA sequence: TGTGCCAGCAGCCAAGGACAGTCCAATGAGCGGTTCTTC. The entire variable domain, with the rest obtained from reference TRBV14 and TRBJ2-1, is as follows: EAGVTQFPSHSVIEKGQTVTLRCDPISGHDNLYWYRRVMGKEIKFLLHFVKESKQDESGMPNNRFLAERTGGTYSTLKVQPAELEDSGVYFCASSQGQSNERFFGPGTRLTVL.

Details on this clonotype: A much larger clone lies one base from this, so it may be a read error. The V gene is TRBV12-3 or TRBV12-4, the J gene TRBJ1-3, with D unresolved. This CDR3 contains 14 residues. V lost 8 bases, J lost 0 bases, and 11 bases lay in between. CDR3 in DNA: TGTGCCAGCTGTCCAGGCTACTCTGGAAACACCATATATTTT. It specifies CASCPGYSGNTIYF.

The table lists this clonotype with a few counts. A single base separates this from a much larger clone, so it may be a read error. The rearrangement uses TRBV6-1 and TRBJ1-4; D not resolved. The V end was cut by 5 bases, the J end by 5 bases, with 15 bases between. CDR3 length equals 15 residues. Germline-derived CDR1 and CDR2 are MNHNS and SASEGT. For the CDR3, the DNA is TGTGCCAGCAGTCCCGGGAGGGATGAGAATGAAAAACTGTTTTTT. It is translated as CASSPGRDENEKLFF.

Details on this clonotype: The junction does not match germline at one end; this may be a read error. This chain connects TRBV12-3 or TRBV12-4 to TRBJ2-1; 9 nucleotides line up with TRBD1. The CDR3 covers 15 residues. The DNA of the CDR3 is TGTACCAGCAGTGAACAGGGGGCTAGCTACAATGAGCAGTTCTTC. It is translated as CTSSEQGASYNEQFF.

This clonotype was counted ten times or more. CDR3 in amino acids: CASRFGLAGDYEQYF. CDR3 DNA: TGTGCCAGCAGATTCGGGCTAGCGGGAGACTACGAGCAGTACTTC. This rearrangement joins TRBV12-3 or TRBV12-4 to TRBJ2-7; TRBD2 aligns across 10 bases. Trimming cost V 6 bases and J 3 bases; bases outside gene matches: 8. The CDR3 loop spans 15 amino acids.

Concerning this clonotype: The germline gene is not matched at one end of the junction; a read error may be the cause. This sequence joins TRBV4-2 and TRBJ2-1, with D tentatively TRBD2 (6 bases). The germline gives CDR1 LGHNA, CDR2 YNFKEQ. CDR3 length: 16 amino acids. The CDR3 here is CVSSQDVSGEYNEQFF. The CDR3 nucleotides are TGTGTCAGCAGCCAAGATGTGTCGGGAGAGTACAATGAGCAGTTCTTC.

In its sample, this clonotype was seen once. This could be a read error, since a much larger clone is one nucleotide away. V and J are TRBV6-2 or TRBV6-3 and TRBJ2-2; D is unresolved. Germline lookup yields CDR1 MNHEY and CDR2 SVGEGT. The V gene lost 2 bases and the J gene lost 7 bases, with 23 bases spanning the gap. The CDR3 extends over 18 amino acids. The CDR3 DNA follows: TGTGCCAGCAGTTACCCCACACCCTCCTTAGACCGAGGCGGGGAGCTGTTTTTT. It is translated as CASSYPTPSLDRGGELFF.

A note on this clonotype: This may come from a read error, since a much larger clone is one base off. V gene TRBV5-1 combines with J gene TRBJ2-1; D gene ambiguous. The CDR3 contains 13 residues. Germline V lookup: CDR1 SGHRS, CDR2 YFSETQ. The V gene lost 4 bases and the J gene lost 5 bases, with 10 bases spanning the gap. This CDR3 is CASSTRTNNEQFF. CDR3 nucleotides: TGCGCCAGCAGCACCAGGACCAACAATGAGCAGTTCTTC.

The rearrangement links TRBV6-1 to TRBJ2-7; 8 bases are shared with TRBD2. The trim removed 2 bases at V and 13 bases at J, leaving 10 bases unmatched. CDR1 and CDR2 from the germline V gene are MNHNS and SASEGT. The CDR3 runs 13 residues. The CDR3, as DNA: TGTGCCAGCAGTGAATTGGCGGGGGGTCCAGCTTACTTC. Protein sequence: CASSELAGGPAYF.

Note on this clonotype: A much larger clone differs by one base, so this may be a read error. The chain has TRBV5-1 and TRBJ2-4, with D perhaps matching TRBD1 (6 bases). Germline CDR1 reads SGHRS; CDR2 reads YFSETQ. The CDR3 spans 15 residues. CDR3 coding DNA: TGCGCCAGCAGCTTGGGGACAGCCAGTTTAAACATTCACTACTTC. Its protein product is CASSLGTASLNIHYF.

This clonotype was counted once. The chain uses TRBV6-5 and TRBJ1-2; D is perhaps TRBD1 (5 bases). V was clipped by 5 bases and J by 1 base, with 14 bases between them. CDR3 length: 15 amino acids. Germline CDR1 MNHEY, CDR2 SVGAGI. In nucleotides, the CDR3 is TGTGCCAGCAGTAGCCCCCGGGGGGTTAACTATGGCTACACCTTC. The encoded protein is CASSSPRGVNYGYTF.